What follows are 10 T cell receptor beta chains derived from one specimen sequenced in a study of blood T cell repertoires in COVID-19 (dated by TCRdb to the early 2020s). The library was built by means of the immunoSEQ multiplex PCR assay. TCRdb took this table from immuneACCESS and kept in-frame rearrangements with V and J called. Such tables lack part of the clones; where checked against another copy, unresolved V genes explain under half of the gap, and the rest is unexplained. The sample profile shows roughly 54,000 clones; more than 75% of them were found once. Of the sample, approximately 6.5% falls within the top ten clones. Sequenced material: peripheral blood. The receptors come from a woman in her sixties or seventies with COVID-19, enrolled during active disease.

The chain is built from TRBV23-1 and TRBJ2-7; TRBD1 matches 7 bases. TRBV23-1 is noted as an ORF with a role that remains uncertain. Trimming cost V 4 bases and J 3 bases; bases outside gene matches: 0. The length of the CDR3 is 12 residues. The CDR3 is CASSRDSYEQYF. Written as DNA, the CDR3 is TGCGCCAGCAGTCGGGACAGCTACGAGCAGTACTTC.

CDR3 protein: CAITDRGNYGYTF. CDR3 coding DNA: TGTGCCATCACGGACAGGGGGAACTATGGCTACACCTTC. This chain connects TRBV10-3 to TRBJ1-2; 10 nucleotides match TRBD1. Per germline, CDR1 ENHRY and CDR2 SYGVKD. Unmatched junction bases numbered 1, after V lost 7 bases and J lost 2 bases. This CDR3 contains 13 residues.

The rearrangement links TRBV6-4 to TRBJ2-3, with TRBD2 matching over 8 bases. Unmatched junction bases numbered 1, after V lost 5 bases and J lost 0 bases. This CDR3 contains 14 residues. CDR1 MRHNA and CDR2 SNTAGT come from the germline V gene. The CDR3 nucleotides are TGTGCCAGCAGTTTAGCGGGGAGCACAGATACGCAGTATTTT. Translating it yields CASSLAGSTDTQYF.

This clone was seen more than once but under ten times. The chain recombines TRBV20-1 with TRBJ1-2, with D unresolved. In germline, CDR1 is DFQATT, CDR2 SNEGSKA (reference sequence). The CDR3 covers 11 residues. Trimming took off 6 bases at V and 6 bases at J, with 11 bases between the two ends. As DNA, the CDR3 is TGCAGTGCCCAGATAACGAATGGCTACACCTTC. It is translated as CSAQITNGYTF.

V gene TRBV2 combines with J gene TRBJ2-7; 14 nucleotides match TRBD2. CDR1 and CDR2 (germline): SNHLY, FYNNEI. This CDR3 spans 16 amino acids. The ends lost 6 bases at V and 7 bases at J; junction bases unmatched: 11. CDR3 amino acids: CASRIGTSGGDGEQYF. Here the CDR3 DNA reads TGTGCCAGCAGGATAGGGACTAGCGGGGGAGATGGGGAGCAGTACTTC.

The CDR3 is CASRNAGNYGYTF. DNA of the CDR3: TGTGCCAGCAGAAATGCCGGTAACTATGGCTACACCTTC. This chain connects TRBV27 to TRBJ1-2, with D hard to call. V gave up 6 bases and J gave up 1 base, with 9 bases separating them. The CDR3 is 13 amino acids. Germline V gene data show CDR1 as MNHEY and CDR2 as SMNVEV (reference sequence).

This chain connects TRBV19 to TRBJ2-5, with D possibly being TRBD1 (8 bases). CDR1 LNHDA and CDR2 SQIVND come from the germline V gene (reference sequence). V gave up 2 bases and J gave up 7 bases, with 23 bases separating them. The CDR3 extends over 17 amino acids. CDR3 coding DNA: TGTGCCAGTAGTATATATGGACAGGGCCGGAGGGGGGGGACCCAGTACTTC. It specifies CASSIYGQGRRGGTQYF.

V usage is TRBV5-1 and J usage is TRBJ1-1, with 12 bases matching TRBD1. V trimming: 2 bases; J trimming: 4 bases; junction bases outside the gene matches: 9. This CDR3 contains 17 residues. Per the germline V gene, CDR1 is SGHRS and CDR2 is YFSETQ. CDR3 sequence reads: CASSFLGTGGAGTEAFF. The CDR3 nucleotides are TGCGCCAGCAGCTTCCTCGGGACAGGGGGCGCGGGCACTGAAGCTTTCTTT.

The CDR3 protein is CASSLRTGGPSEQFF. The DNA for the CDR3 is TGTGCCAGCAGTTTAAGAACGGGAGGGCCAAGTGAGCAGTTCTTC. The chain recombines TRBV6-5 with TRBJ2-1; 8 bases agree with TRBD2. With 4 bases clipped from V and 9 bases from J, the junction kept 11 bases outside the gene matches. CDR3 length: 15 residues. Germline CDR1 and CDR2: MNHEY and SVGAGI.

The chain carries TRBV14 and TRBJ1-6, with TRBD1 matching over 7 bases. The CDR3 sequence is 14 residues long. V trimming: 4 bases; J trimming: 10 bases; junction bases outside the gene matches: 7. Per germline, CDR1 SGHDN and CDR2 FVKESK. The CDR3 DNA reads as TGTGCCAGCAGCCCGGAGGGCAGGGGGTCACCCCTCCACTTT. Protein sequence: CASSPEGRGSPLHF.